Below, 28 T cell receptor beta chains from the same sample are listed, as sequenced in a study of Ad26.COV2.S vaccination and SARS-CoV-2 variants. Produced via immunoSEQ multiplex PCR; TCRdb's table is partial and in-frame only. The repertoire holds hundreds of thousands of clones, with around 89% as singletons. Treatment: roughly 18 received Ad26.COV2.S at low or high dose, single or two shots; about five received placebo; per-sample allocation not given. Repertoires come from day 63 after the first vaccine or placebo injection. Sequencing used peripheral blood, obtained in a trial of Ad26.COV2.S vaccine versus placebo. Source of these receptors: a person aged 18-60 years who received the Ad26.COV2.S COVID-19 vaccine or a placebo.

The chain is built from TRBV30 and TRBJ2-7; perhaps TRBD2 as D (5 bases). The V end was cut by 0 bases, the J end by 2 bases, with 11 bases between. CDR1 and CDR2 (germline): GTSNPN, SVGIG (reference sequence). The length of the CDR3 is 14 residues. The DNA for the CDR3 is TGTGCCTGGAGTGTCCCGGGAACCGCCTACGAGCAGTACTTC. Translated: CAWSVPGTAYEQYF.

The CDR3 DNA reads as TGTGCCAGCAGCCGACCGGGACAGGCCCGAGATACGCAGTATTTT. It codes for CASSRPGQARDTQYF. The gene calls are TRBV7-8 and TRBJ2-3; TRBD1 matches at 8 bases. CDR3 size: 15 residues. V shed 5 bases and J 5 bases; nucleotides not matched to a gene: 9. The germline V gene has CDR1 SGHVS and CDR2 FQNEAQ.

This chain links TRBV19 with TRBJ2-2, with D possibly matching TRBD1 (6 bases). V lost 5 bases and J lost 1, with 11 bases in between. Germline V gives CDR1 LNHDA, CDR2 SQIVND (reference sequence). This CDR3 has 15 amino acids. In DNA form, the CDR3 reads TGTGCCAGTAGTCCTCTGACAGGGAACACCGGGGAGCTGTTTTTT. The encoded protein is CASSPLTGNTGELFF. Full variable domain (outside the CDR3, taken from reference TRBV19 and TRBJ2-2): DGGITQSPKYLFRKEGQNVTLSCEQNLNHDAMYWYRQDPGQGLRLIYYSQIVNDFQKGDIAEGYSVSREKKESFPLTVTSAQKNPTAFYLCASSPLTGNTGELFFGEGSRLTVL.

The gene calls are TRBV4-1 and TRBJ1-6, with 12 bases fitting TRBD1. CDR3 length equals 18 residues. CDR1 and CDR2 (germline): MGHRA, YSYEKL. Germline trimming cut 3 bases from V and 8 bases from J; bases unmatched to any gene: 11. As DNA, the CDR3 is TGCGCCAGCAGCCACCCGGGACAGGGGGCCCCCCCTTATTCACCCCTCCACTTT. Translation: CASSHPGQGAPPYSPLHF.

V gene TRBV6-5 combines with J gene TRBJ1-1, with D possibly matching TRBD1 (5 bases). CDR1 is MNHEY and CDR2 is SVGAGI in the germline V gene. This CDR3 comprises 13 residues. V dropped 6 bases and J dropped 1 base, with 9 bases sitting between them. This chain's CDR3 is CASSGGWNTEAFF. Written as DNA, the CDR3 is TGTGCCAGCAGCGGGGGGTGGAACACTGAAGCTTTCTTT.

The chain has TRBV7-2 and TRBJ1-2; D perhaps matches TRBD1 (5 bases). Germline values: CDR1 SGHTA, CDR2 FQGNSA. CDR3 length: 13 residues. The V gene lost 5 bases and the J gene lost 0 bases, with 7 bases spanning the gap. CDR3 in DNA: TGTGCCAGCAGCGGACAAACTAACTATGGCTACACCTTC. This sequence encodes CASSGQTNYGYTF.

The V gene is TRBV7-9, the J gene TRBJ1-4; 10 nucleotides align to TRBD1. The germline V gene has CDR1 SEHNR and CDR2 FQNEAQ (reference sequence). V lost 2 bases, J lost 4 bases, and 10 bases stayed unmatched. This CDR3 spans 18 amino acids. CDR3 sequence reads: CASSLWAGQGRYNEKLFF. The DNA for the CDR3 is TGTGCCAGCAGCTTATGGGCGGGACAGGGGCGCTATAATGAAAAACTGTTTTTT.

A single count supports this clone. This chain joins TRBV11-1 and TRBJ1-1, with D perhaps TRBD1 (6 bases). Germline CDR1 reads SGHAT; CDR2 reads FQDESV (reference sequence). The CDR3 has 13 amino acids. V lost 4 bases, J lost 0 bases, and 6 bases lay in between. The CDR3 DNA follows: TGTGCCAGCAGCTACAGGGTGAACACTGAAGCTTTCTTT. It yields the protein CASSYRVNTEAFF.

The chain is built from TRBV5-6 and TRBJ1-6; D possibly corresponds to TRBD1 (5 bases). The CDR3 contains 13 residues. V shed 1 base and J shed 10 bases, with 9 bases lying between them. Looked up from germline, CDR1 is SGHDT and CDR2 is YYEEEE. CDR3 sequence (DNA): TGTGCCAGCAGCTTGAACCCAGGGTCACCCCTCCACTTT. Amino acid sequence: CASSLNPGSPLHF.

This chain uses TRBV14 with TRBJ2-1; D tentatively fits TRBD1 or TRBD2 (5 bases each). V gave up 2 bases and J gave up 4 bases, with 15 bases separating them. The CDR3 is 16 residues long. Germline loops: CDR1 SGHDN, CDR2 FVKESK. Here the CDR3 DNA reads TGTGCCAGCAGCCAAATTTTAGGGGACGCTTACAATGAGCAGTTCTTC. It is translated as CASSQILGDAYNEQFF.

This clone was seen just once. The chain uses TRBV21-1 and TRBJ2-1; no DNA check was done on the table's D call, TRBD2. TRBV21-1 is designated a pseudogene. The CDR3 loop spans 16 amino acids. The CDR3 sequence is CASSKLITQKTGTQFF. CDR3 in DNA: TGTGCCAGCAGCAAGCTGATTACCCAAAAAACGGGTACGCAGTTCTTC.

This chain uses TRBV6-1 with TRBJ1-5; 8 bases match TRBD1. Germline V gene lookup returns CDR1 MNHNS and CDR2 SASEGT. V lost 3 bases and J lost 6; bases outside the gene matches: 7. CDR3 length equals 15 residues. As DNA, the CDR3 is TGTGCCAGCAGTGAGGACAGGGCAGTGGGTCAGCCCCAGCATTTT. Translation gives CASSEDRAVGQPQHF.

V and J are TRBV30 and TRBJ1-1; the D gene is possibly TRBD1 (5 bases). The CDR3 spans 13 residues. Trimming stripped 0 bases from V and 7 bases from J, with 12 bases between. Germline CDR1 is GTSNPN and CDR2 is SVGIG (reference sequence). CDR3 sequence (DNA): TGTGCCTGGAGTGTTGCGGATAGGGGTGAAGCTTTCTTT. Its protein product is CAWSVADRGEAFF.

This chain connects TRBV5-6 to TRBJ1-1; D perhaps matches TRBD1 (5 bases). V lost 4 bases, J lost 1 base, and 11 bases lay in between. CDR3 length: 14 amino acids. Per germline, CDR1 SGHDT and CDR2 YYEEEE. CDR3 sequence (DNA): TGTGCCAGCAGCCCGGGACGCCGGAACACTGAAGCTTTCTTT. Translation gives CASSPGRRNTEAFF.

The V and J genes are TRBV5-1 and TRBJ1-4; TRBD1 matches at 9 bases. There are 14 residues in the CDR3. The germline gives CDR1 SGHRS, CDR2 YFSETQ. Germline trimming cut 2 bases from V and 7 bases from J; bases unmatched to any gene: 3. The CDR3 nucleotides are TGCGCCAGCAGCTTTGGGGGACAGGGTGAAAAACTGTTTTTT. Amino acid sequence: CASSFGGQGEKLFF.

This clone has only one observation. The V and J genes are TRBV10-3 and TRBJ1-6, with D unclear. The germline V and J ends were trimmed by 1 base and 6 bases, with 10 bases remaining between them. From germline, CDR1 is ENHRY and CDR2 SYGVKD. The CDR3 totals 15 residues. For the CDR3, the DNA is TGTGCCATCAGTGAGTTGAGAGGTTTTAATTCACCCCTCCACTTT. It encodes CAISELRGFNSPLHF.

The V and J genes are TRBV2 and TRBJ2-6, with D perhaps matching TRBD1 (5 bases). Per germline, CDR1 SNHLY and CDR2 FYNNEI. Trimming stripped 4 bases from V and 0 bases from J, with 13 bases between. The CDR3 runs 17 residues. As DNA, the CDR3 is TGTGCCAGCAGTGTGAACAGGCCCAGCTCTGGGGCCAACGTCCTGACTTTC. This codes for CASSVNRPSSGANVLTF.

This chain connects TRBV2 to TRBJ2-1; 7 bases align to TRBD1. The ends lost 6 bases at V and 6 bases at J; junction bases unmatched: 5. Looked up from germline, CDR1 is SNHLY and CDR2 is FYNNEI. The CDR3 sequence is 13 residues long. The CDR3 sequence is CASSAQGINEQFF. CDR3 DNA sequence: TGTGCCAGCAGCGCACAGGGGATCAATGAGCAGTTCTTC.

The chain links TRBV6-5 to TRBJ1-5; TRBD1 is a possible D gene (6 bases). V was shortened by 2 bases and J by 5 bases, with 10 bases between the two germline ends. CDR1 is MNHEY and CDR2 is SVGAGI in the germline V gene. The CDR3 runs 14 residues. The CDR3 sequence: CASSYRGVHQPQHF. For the CDR3, the DNA is TGTGCCAGCAGTTACAGGGGGGTGCATCAGCCCCAGCATTTT.

This clone was seen only a few times. The genes are TRBV5-6 and TRBJ2-1; 15 bases are a match to TRBD2. The CDR3 is 15 residues long. Trimming removed 3 bases from V and 7 bases from J; junction bases left unmatched: 2. The germline V gene has CDR1 SGHDT and CDR2 YYEEEE. The DNA for the CDR3 is TGTGCCAGCAGCTGGGGACTAGCGGGAGGAAATGAGCAGTTCTTC. The encoded protein is CASSWGLAGGNEQFF.

The chain recombines TRBV7-2 with TRBJ1-6, with 7 bases identical to TRBD1. Germline values: CDR1 SGHTA, CDR2 FQGNSA. This CDR3 spans 17 amino acids. V trimming: 0 bases; J trimming: 2 bases; junction bases outside the gene matches: 4. CDR3 sequence (DNA): TGTGCCAGCAGCTTAGCACAACAGGGGCCCTATAATTCACCCCTCCACTTT. It yields the protein CASSLAQQGPYNSPLHF. Supplemented by reference TRBV7-2 and TRBJ1-6, the full variable domain reads GAGVSQSPSNKVTEKGKDVELRCDPISGHTALYWYRQSLGQGLEFLIYFQGNSAPDKSGLPSDRFSAERTGGSVSTLTIQRTQQEDSAVYLCASSLAQQGPYNSPLHFGNGTRLTVT.

This clone has just one count. CDR3 protein: CASSTARQNGGYEQYF. Here the CDR3 DNA reads TGTGCCAGTAGTACCGCCCGACAAAATGGGGGTTACGAGCAGTACTTC. The gene calls are TRBV19 and TRBJ2-7; possibly TRBD1 or TRBD2 for D (5 bases each). V was pared by 4 bases and J by 4 bases, with 20 bases between. CDR3 length: 16 residues. Germline V gene sequence: CDR1 LNHDA, CDR2 SQIVND (reference sequence).

The rearrangement joins TRBV27 to TRBJ1-4; weak D call: TRBD1 (5 bases). V was shortened by 4 bases and J by 4 bases, with 13 bases between the two germline ends. CDR1 is MNHEY, CDR2 SMNVEV, per germline (reference sequence). The CDR3 has 15 residues. CDR3 amino acids: CASSSGGSLNEKLFF. The CDR3 DNA sequence: TGTGCCAGCAGTTCCGGGGGGTCCCTTAATGAAAAACTGTTTTTT.

The chain is built from TRBV19 and TRBJ2-7; TRBD1 matches at 8 bases. The CDR3 extends over 15 amino acids. V trimming: 3 bases; J trimming: 0 bases; junction bases outside the gene matches: 4. The germline gives CDR1 LNHDA, CDR2 SQIVND (reference sequence). DNA of the CDR3: TGTGCCAGTAGTATGAACAGGGGGAACTCCTACGAGCAGTACTTC. Protein: CASSMNRGNSYEQYF.

The chain recombines TRBV7-2 with TRBJ2-6; D gene uncertain. CDR3 length: 14 residues. Germline V gene lookup returns CDR1 SGHTA and CDR2 FQGNSA. Trimming took 1 base from V and 8 from J, leaving 9 bases between them. The CDR3, as DNA: TGTGCCAGCAGCTTAGTACGGAATCCCAACGTCCTGACTTTC. Amino acids: CASSLVRNPNVLTF.

The chain has TRBV7-2 and TRBJ1-6; a weak D match, TRBD1 (5 bases). The CDR3 is made up of 15 amino acids. V was shortened by 2 bases and J by 7 bases, with 12 bases between the two germline ends. CDR1 is SGHTA, CDR2 FQGNSA, per germline. For the CDR3, the DNA is TGTGCCAGCAGCTTATCTCGGGGGATCAATTCACCCCTCCACTTT. Amino acid sequence: CASSLSRGINSPLHF.

This chain uses TRBV5-4 with TRBJ2-4; tentatively, D is TRBD1 (6 bases). This CDR3 is built from 14 residues. CDR1 SGHNT and CDR2 YYREEE come from the germline V gene (reference sequence). Trimming pared 3 bases from V and 7 bases from J, leaving 14 bases between. The CDR3 region is CASSSGQSGNIQYF. DNA for the CDR3: TGTGCCAGCAGCTCCGGACAGTCCGGGAACATTCAGTACTTC.

The chain is built from TRBV21-1 and TRBJ2-3; the table's D call TRBD1 went unverified against the DNA. TRBV21-1 is listed as a pseudogene. The CDR3 sequence is 16 residues long. As DNA, the CDR3 is TGTGCCAGCAGCAAAAACCACCAGGGGAAAATTGATACGCAGTATTTT. Translation gives CASSKNHQGKIDTQYF.